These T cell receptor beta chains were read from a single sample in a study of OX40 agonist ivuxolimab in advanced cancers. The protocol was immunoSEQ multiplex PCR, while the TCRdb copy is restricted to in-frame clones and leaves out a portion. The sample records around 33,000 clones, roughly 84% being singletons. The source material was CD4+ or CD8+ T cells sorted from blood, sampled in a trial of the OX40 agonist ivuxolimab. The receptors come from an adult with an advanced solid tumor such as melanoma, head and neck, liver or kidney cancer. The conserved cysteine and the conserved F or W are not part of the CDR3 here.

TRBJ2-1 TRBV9 ASSPQSGDEQF
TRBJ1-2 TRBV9 ASSFGQRYGYT
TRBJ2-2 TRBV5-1 ASSPSRTGPGELF
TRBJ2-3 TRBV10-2 ASRLSGTSTDTQY
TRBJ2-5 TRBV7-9 ASSRVGTGGETQY
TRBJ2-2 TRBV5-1 ASSSHTTSTGELF
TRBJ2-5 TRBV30 AWSDWDGETQY
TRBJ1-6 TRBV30 AWSVGGRDLYNSPLH
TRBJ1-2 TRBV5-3 ARNDTPGQGPSNYGYT
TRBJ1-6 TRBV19 ASTPGQGGFPLH
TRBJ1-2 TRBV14 ASSLPGQGGYGYT
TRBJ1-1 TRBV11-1 ASSPGTVRTEAF
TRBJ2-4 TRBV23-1 ASSQSDRGLDIQY
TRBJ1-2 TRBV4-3 ASSQGLGGAGAYGYT
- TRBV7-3 ASSLWGRASYEQY
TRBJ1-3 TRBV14 ASSPGRGTGNTIY
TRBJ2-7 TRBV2 ASSLGLSYEQY
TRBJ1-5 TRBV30 AWSVGTGNQPQH
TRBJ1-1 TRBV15 ATSRGWGNTEAF
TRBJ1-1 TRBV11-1 ASSLAPRASTEAF
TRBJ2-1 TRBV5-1 ASSLGRGLTNEQF
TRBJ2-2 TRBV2 ASSGTGFTGELF
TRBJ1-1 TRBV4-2 ASSQDGGSNPGTEAF
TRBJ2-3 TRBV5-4 ASSQRRTGGTDTQY
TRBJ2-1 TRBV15 ATGVGAAYNEQF
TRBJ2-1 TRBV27 ASTKTSGGEQF
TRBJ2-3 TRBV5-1 ASSFWAASTDTQY
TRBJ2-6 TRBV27 ASGPGANVLT
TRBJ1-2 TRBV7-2 ASLPGVGFSVYGYT
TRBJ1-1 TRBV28 ASSLLSELNTEAF
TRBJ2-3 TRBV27 ASSHQVDYPDTQY
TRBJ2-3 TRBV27 ASSRASGGGDTQY
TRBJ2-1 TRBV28 ASTPAGGPRNEQF
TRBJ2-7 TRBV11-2 ASSSSSYEQY
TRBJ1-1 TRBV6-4 ASSSTENTEAF
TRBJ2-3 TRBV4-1 ASSPWATQSDTQY
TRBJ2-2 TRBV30 AFPVREGITGELF
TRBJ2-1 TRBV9 ASSTSPLAAYNEQF
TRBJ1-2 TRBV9 ASSVGQGGDGYT
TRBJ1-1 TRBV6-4 ASSVRVGGITEAF
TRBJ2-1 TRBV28 ASSFAGGLSEQF
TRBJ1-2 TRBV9 ASSVGGREEGYT
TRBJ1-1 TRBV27 ASSRALKMSVAF
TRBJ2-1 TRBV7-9 ASTPAGGYNEQF
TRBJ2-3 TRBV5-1 ASSLEGRSSTDTQY
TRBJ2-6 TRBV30 AWSVFNSGANVLT
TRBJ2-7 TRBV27 ASSLAGLAIHEQY
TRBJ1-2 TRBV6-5 ASSLGQGQNGYT
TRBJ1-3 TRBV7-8 ASRDSYSGNTIY
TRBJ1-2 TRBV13 ASSSQGHPNYGYT
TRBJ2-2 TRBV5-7 ASRERQYSNTGELF
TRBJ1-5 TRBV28 ASSYQGASNQPQH
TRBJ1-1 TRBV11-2 ASSFSLMPGGLDTEAF
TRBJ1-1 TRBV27 ASSPRDTVNTEAF